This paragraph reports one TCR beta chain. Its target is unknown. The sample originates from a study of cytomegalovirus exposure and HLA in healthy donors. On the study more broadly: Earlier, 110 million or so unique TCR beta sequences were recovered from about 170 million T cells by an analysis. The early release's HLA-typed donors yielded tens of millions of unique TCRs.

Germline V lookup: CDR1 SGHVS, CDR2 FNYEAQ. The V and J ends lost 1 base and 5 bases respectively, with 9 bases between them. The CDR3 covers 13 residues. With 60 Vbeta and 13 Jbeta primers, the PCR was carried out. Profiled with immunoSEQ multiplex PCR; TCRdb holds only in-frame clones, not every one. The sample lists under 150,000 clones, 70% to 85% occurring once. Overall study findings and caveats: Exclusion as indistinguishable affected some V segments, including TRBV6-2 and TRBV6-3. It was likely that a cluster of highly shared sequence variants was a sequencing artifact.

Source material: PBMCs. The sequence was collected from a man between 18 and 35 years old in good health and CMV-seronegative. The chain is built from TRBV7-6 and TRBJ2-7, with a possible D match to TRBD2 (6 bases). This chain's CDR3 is CASSLVEGHEQYF. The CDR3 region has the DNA TGTGCCAGCAGCTTAGTGGAGGGGCACGAGCAGTACTTC.